The rows below give T cell receptor beta chains drawn from one sample of a study of cytomegalovirus exposure and HLA in healthy donors. Profiled with immunoSEQ multiplex PCR; TCRdb holds only in-frame clones, not every one. The data contain around 300,000 clones, 88% of them seen just once; the ten biggest clones take up about 0.85%. The sample comprised PBMCs. Source of these receptors: a woman aged 18-35 years in good health and CMV-seronegative. CDR3s include the opening cysteine and the closing phenylalanine or tryptophan. The D gene is left open where the match is weak. Part of the rows lack a size; the others show once, few, many or a class for expanded clones.

V gene: TRBV4-1
clone size: once
D gene: TRBD1
J gene: TRBJ2-7
CDR3 DNA: TGCGCCAGCAGCCAATCGGGACAGTCCTACGAGCAGTACTTC
CDR3 protein: CASSQSGQSYEQYF

V gene: TRBV9
clone size: NA
D gene: NA
J gene: TRBJ2-1
CDR3 DNA: TGTGCCAGCAGCGGCGGGCTACCCTACAATGAGCAGTTCTTC
CDR3 protein: CASSGGLPYNEQFF

V gene: TRBV29-1
clone size: NA
D gene: NA
J gene: TRBJ2-3
CDR3 DNA: TGCAGCCTCACAGATGGCACAGATACGCAGTATTTT
CDR3 protein: CSLTDGTDTQYF

V gene: TRBV27
clone size: NA
D gene: NA
J gene: TRBJ1-1
CDR3 DNA: TGTGCCAGCAACTTACTACCGGGCCTCGGGGACTCTGAAGCTTTCTTT
CDR3 protein: CASNLLPGLGDSEAFF

V gene: TRBV28
clone size: NA
D gene: NA
J gene: TRBJ1-5
CDR3 DNA: TGTGCCAGCCTGTCAGGAACTCAGCCCCAGCATTTT
CDR3 protein: CASLSGTQPQHF

V gene: TRBV7-9
clone size: NA
D gene: NA
J gene: TRBJ2-5
CDR3 DNA: TGTGCCAGCAGCTTAGAACCCCTCAGGGGAGAGACCCAGTACTTC
CDR3 protein: CASSLEPLRGETQYF

V gene: TRBV21-1
clone size: few
D gene: NA
J gene: TRBJ2-7
CDR3 DNA: TGTGCCAGCAGCAAAAAGTCCGGGACAGGGGAACACGAGCAGTACTTC
CDR3 protein: CASSKKSGTGEHEQYF

V gene: TRBV2
clone size: few
D gene: TRBD1
J gene: TRBJ1-4
CDR3 DNA: TGTGCCAGCAGTCCACAGGGGCTAGGTGAAAAACTGTTTTTT
CDR3 protein: CASSPQGLGEKLFF

V gene: TRBV7-2
clone size: NA
D gene: TRBD2
J gene: TRBJ2-7
CDR3 DNA: TGTGCCAGCAACGAGTGGGGTACCCTAGCGGGAGAATCCTACGAGCAGTACTTC
CDR3 protein: CASNEWGTLAGESYEQYF

V gene: TRBV6-5
clone size: NA
D gene: TRBD2
J gene: TRBJ2-1
CDR3 DNA: TGTGCCAGCAGTTCGATGGGACTAGCGGTCAATGAGCAGTTCTTC
CDR3 protein: CASSSMGLAVNEQFF

V gene: TRBV6-1
clone size: NA
D gene: NA
J gene: TRBJ1-1
CDR3 DNA: TGTGCCAGCAGTGTGGGCAGAGACACTGAAGCTTTCTTT
CDR3 protein: CASSVGRDTEAFF

V gene: TRBV5-1
clone size: once
D gene: NA
J gene: TRBJ2-1
CDR3 DNA: TGCGCCAGCAGCTTGGTAGCTGATTCCTACAATGAGCAGTTCTTC
CDR3 protein: CASSLVADSYNEQFF

V gene: TRBV7-3
clone size: few
D gene: TRBD2
J gene: TRBJ2-1
CDR3 DNA: TGTGCCAGCAGCTTAGGGACTAGCGGTTACAATGAGCAGTTCTTC
CDR3 protein: CASSLGTSGYNEQFF

V gene: TRBV7-9
clone size: few
D gene: NA
J gene: TRBJ2-3
CDR3 DNA: TGTGCCAGCAGCTTAGGTCTTATAAGCACAGATACGCAGTATTTT
CDR3 protein: CASSLGLISTDTQYF

V gene: TRBV12-5
clone size: NA
D gene: TRBD2
J gene: TRBJ2-5
CDR3 DNA: TGTGCTAGTGGTTTGGCAGGGACTAGCGGGATCCAGTACTTC
CDR3 protein: CASGLAGTSGIQYF

V gene: TRBV30
clone size: NA
D gene: TRBD2
J gene: TRBJ2-7
CDR3 DNA: TGTGCCTGGAGAGCCGGGACTAGCGCTATCGGGCAGTACTTC
CDR3 protein: CAWRAGTSAIGQYF

V gene: TRBV7-6
clone size: NA
D gene: NA
J gene: TRBJ2-5
CDR3 DNA: TGTGCCAGCAGCTTATTTACTAGCATTCCACAAGAGACCCAGTACTTC
CDR3 protein: CASSLFTSIPQETQYF

V gene: TRBV27
clone size: NA
D gene: TRBD2
J gene: TRBJ2-3
CDR3 DNA: TGTGCCAGCAGTTTCGAGGCGCTAGCGGTCCGAGATACGCAGTATTTT
CDR3 protein: CASSFEALAVRDTQYF

V gene: TRBV5-1
clone size: NA
D gene: NA
J gene: TRBJ1-2
CDR3 DNA: TGCGCCAGCAGCTGGCGGACAGATAACTATGGCTACACCTTC
CDR3 protein: CASSWRTDNYGYTF

V gene: TRBV7-9
clone size: NA
D gene: NA
J gene: TRBJ1-1
CDR3 DNA: TGTGCCAGCAGCTACAGGGCGGATAACACTGAAGCTTTCTTT
CDR3 protein: CASSYRADNTEAFF

V gene: TRBV2
clone size: NA
D gene: NA
J gene: TRBJ2-4
CDR3 DNA: TGTGCCAGCAGTGAAGCGTCTAGCCAGATAGACATTCAGTACTTC
CDR3 protein: CASSEASSQIDIQYF

V gene: TRBV28
clone size: NA
D gene: NA
J gene: TRBJ2-7
CDR3 DNA: TGTGCCAGCAGTCCCCCACCGGGGAGCGGAGCCTACGAGCAGTACTTC
CDR3 protein: CASSPPPGSGAYEQYF

V gene: TRBV6-4
clone size: NA
D gene: TRBD2
J gene: TRBJ2-2
CDR3 DNA: TGTGCCAGCAGTGACTCCCCTGGCGGGAGTGACGGGGAGCTGTTTTTT
CDR3 protein: CASSDSPGGSDGELFF

V gene: TRBV10-3
clone size: few
D gene: NA
J gene: TRBJ2-7
CDR3 DNA: TGTGCCATCATGGACTCCAACTCCTACGAGCAGTACTTC
CDR3 protein: CAIMDSNSYEQYF

V gene: TRBV6-5
clone size: NA
D gene: NA
J gene: TRBJ1-1
CDR3 DNA: TGTGCCAGCAGCGCCTCTCTCGGGGGAACTGAAGCTTTCTTT
CDR3 protein: CASSASLGGTEAFF